This T cell receptor beta chain derives from a study of CD8+CD57+ T cells in acquired aplastic anemia. Study overall: Each DNA sample taken from sorted CD4+ and CD8+ cells came to about 3.2 ug on average. Study-level findings and limits: Patients and controls had in common twenty-nine CD8+ CDR3 sequences. Patients and controls had CD8+ Simpson's diversity values that were not significantly distinct.

For CDR3 and TCR beta VDJ profiling, genomic DNA was the template used. One entry per CDR3 protein results from TCRdb running MiXCR on the reads. Among some 170,000 distinct CDR3 sequences listed, about 45% were seen once. Of note for this clonotype: The antigen remains undetermined.

Germline V gives CDR1 SQVTM, CDR2 ANQGSEA. CDR3 length: 13 amino acids. V lost 6 bases and J lost 0, with 9 bases in between. By flow cytometry, patients selected for sequencing had shown an expansion of CD8+CD57+ cells. At blood sampling, none of the patients had yet received therapy. The TCR sequence derives from a human donor with aplastic anemia. The rearrangement links TRBV29-1 to TRBJ1-5; possibly TRBD1 for D (5 bases). Input material: sorted CD4+, CD8+, or CD8+CD57+ T cells (not recorded which) from PBMCs. CDR3 loop: CSVGGNSNQPQHF. The CDR3 DNA is TGCAGCGTCGGGGGGAATAGCAATCAGCCCCAGCATTTT.